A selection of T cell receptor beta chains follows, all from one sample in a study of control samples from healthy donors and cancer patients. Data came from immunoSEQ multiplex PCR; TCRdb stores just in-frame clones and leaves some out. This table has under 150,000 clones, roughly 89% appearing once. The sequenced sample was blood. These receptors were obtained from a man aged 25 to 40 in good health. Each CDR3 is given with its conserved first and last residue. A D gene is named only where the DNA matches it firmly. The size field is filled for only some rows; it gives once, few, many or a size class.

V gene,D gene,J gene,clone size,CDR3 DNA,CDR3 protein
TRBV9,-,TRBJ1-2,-,TGTGCCAGCAGCGTAGCCCTTAATGGTGGCTATGGCTACACCTTC,CASSVALNGGYGYTF
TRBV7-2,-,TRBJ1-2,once,TGTGCCAGCAGCCCACCAGGCGGGGTGGGCTACACCTTC,CASSPPGGVGYTF
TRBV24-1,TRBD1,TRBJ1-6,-,TGTGCCATCTGGACAGGGGAATTCTACAATTCACCCCTCCACTTT,CAIWTGEFYNSPLHF
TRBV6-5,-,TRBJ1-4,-,TGTGCCAGCAGTTACTCCTACCTTGCAACTAATGAAAAACTGTTTTTT,CASSYSYLATNEKLFF
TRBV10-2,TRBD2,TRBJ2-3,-,TGCGCCAGCAGTGAAGAGGGAGGGCGGTTTGGCACGCAGTATTTT,CASSEEGGRFGTQYF
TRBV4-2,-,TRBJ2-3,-,TGTGCCAGCAGTCTTCCGGGCCACGATACGCAGTATTTT,CASSLPGHDTQYF
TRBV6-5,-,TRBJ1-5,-,TGTGCCAGCAGTTACTCGTCAAATCAGCCCCAGCATTTT,CASSYSSNQPQHF
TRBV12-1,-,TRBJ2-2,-,TGTGCCAGCAGCTCGCGCGCAGCTAGCGGGCACACCGGGGAGCTGTTTTTT,CASSSRAASGHTGELFF
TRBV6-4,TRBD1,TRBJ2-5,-,TGTGCCAGCAGTGACTCGGGACAGGGGCAAGAGACCCAGTACTTC,CASSDSGQGQETQYF
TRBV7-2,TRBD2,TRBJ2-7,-,TGTGCCAGCAGCCCGGGACTAGCGGGGTATAGGCAGTACTTC,CASSPGLAGYRQYF
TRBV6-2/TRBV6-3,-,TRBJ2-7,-,TGTGCCAGCAGTGGACCCGGGCCCGCTACCTACGAGCAGTACTTC,CASSGPGPATYEQYF
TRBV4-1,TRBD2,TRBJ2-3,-,TGCGCCAGCAGCCAAGCGGGGGCTAGCGGGGGGGCAGATACGCAGTATTTT,CASSQAGASGGADTQYF
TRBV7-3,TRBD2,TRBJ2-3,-,TGTGCCAGCAGCTTAGGGGGACTAGGCACAGATACGCAGTATTTT,CASSLGGLGTDTQYF
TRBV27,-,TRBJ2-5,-,TGTGCCAGCAGAAACAGAAGGGAGACCCAGTACTTC,CASRNRRETQYF
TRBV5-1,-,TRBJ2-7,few,TGCGCCAGCAGTCAGGACTACGAGCAGTACTTC,CASSQDYEQYF
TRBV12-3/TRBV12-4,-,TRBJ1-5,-,TGTGCCAGCAGTTTAACCGTCGAGTCCCAGCATTTT,CASSLTVESQHF
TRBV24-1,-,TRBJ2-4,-,TGTGCCACCAGTGATTTGGTAGGAATGACGGGGGCCAAAAACATTCAGTACTTC,CATSDLVGMTGAKNIQYF
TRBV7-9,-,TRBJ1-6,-,TGTGCCAGCAGCTCCAACCGACAGAGCTATAATTCACCCCTCCACTTT,CASSSNRQSYNSPLHF
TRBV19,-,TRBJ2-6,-,TGTGCCAGTAGTAGCACCCCTCAGGATGGGGCCAACGTCCTGACTTTC,CASSSTPQDGANVLTF
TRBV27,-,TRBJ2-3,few,TGTGCCAGCAGTTTAAGGGATCGCACAGATACGCAGTATTTT,CASSLRDRTDTQYF
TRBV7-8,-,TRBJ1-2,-,TGTGCCAGCAGCTTAGGCCCATTAGACGGCTACACCTTC,CASSLGPLDGYTF
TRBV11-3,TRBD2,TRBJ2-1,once,TGTGCCAGCAGCTCGGGGACTAGCGCCTACAATGAGCAGTTCTTC,CASSSGTSAYNEQFF
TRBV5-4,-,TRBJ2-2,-,TGTGCCAGCAGTCTGGGTAGGGCCTTTGGGGAGCTGTTTTTT,CASSLGRAFGELFF
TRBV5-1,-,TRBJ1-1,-,TGCGCCAGCAGCCCGCGGGGGGGTCAGATGAACACTGAAGCTTTCTTT,CASSPRGGQMNTEAFF
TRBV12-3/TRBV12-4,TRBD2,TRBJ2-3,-,TGTGCCAGCATCCTGGGACTAACAGATACGCAGTATTTT,CASILGLTDTQYF
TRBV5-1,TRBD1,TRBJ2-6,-,TGCGCCAGCAGGGCGCATATGGGACAGGGATCGACCGGGGCCAACGTCCTGACTTTC,CASRAHMGQGSTGANVLTF
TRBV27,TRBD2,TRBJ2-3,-,TGTGCCAGCAGTTTATCGATTCTAGCGGGGGTAGGCACAGATACGCAGTATTTT,CASSLSILAGVGTDTQYF
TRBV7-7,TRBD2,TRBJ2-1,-,TGTGCTAGCAGCTCAAATAGCGGGAGATCCAATGAGCAGTTCTTC,CASSSNSGRSNEQFF
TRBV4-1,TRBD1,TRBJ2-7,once,TGCGCCAGCAGCCGAGACAGGGGGGTCTACGAGCAGTACTTC,CASSRDRGVYEQYF
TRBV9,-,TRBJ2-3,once,TGTGCCAGCAGCGCCCTGAGGGAGTCGGCGCAGTATTTT,CASSALRESAQYF
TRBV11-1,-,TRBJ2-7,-,TGTGCCAGCGCACTAGCTGGGTTAGACGAGCAGTACTTC,CASALAGLDEQYF
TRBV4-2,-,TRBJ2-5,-,TGTGCCAGCAGCCCCCCAGGGCAGGGGCCCCAGACCCAGTACTTC,CASSPPGQGPQTQYF
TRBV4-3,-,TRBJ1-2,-,TGCGCCAGCAGCCAAGGGGCCGGGGGCTATGGCTACACCTTC,CASSQGAGGYGYTF
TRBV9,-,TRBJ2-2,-,TGTGCCAGCAGCGCAGGGACGGGTAACACCGGGGAGCTGTTTTTT,CASSAGTGNTGELFF
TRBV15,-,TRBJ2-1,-,TGTGCCACCAGCAGAGGGGTGGGACTTTCATACAATGAGCAGTTCTTC,CATSRGVGLSYNEQFF
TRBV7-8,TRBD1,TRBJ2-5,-,TGTGCCAGCAGCTCCACCGGGACAGTGGAGACCCAGTACTTC,CASSSTGTVETQYF
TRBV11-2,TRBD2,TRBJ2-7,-,TGTGCCAGCAGCCTTCAACTAGCGGGAGGGCCGACACCCTACGAGCAGTACTTC,CASSLQLAGGPTPYEQYF
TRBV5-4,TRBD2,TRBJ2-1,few,TGTGCCAGCAGCTTGGAGGTAGGGCTAGCGGGAAAATCCTACAATGAGCAGTTCTTC,CASSLEVGLAGKSYNEQFF
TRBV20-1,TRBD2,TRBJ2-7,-,TGCAGTGCTAGTCAGCCCTCTGGGAGCGGGAGCTCCTACGAGCAGTACTTC,CSASQPSGSGSSYEQYF
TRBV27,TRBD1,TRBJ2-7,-,TGTGCCAGCAGTTTAGGACAGGACACCTACGAGCAGTACTTC,CASSLGQDTYEQYF
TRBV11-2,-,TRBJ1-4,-,TGTGCCAGCAGGCTGGGTCGGGGGCGCTCGGATGAAAAACTGTTTTTT,CASRLGRGRSDEKLFF
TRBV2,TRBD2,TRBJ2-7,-,TGTGCCAGCAGTCGGACTAGCGGCCTTTACGAGCAGTACTTC,CASSRTSGLYEQYF
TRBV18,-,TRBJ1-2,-,TGTGCCAGCTCACCAGCAGCAGACCCTAACTATGGCTACACCTTC,CASSPAADPNYGYTF
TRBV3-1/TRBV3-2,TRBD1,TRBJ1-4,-,TGTGCCAGCAGCCAGGCCCGGACAGGAGGTAATGAAAAACTGTTTTTT,CASSQARTGGNEKLFF
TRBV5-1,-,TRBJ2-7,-,TGCGCCAGCAGCTCGGGAACGGTCTACGAGCAGTACTTC,CASSSGTVYEQYF
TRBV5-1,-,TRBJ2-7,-,TGCGCCAGCAGCTTGGAAGGTAGCTACGAGCAGTACTTC,CASSLEGSYEQYF
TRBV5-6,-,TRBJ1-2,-,TGTGCCAGCAGCCTGGGGTCTAACTATGGCTACACCTTC,CASSLGSNYGYTF
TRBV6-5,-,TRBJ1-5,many,TGTGCCAGCAGTTACCGGCCACCGTATAGCAATCAGCCCCAGCATTTT,CASSYRPPYSNQPQHF
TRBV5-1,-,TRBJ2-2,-,TGCGCCAGCAGCTTGGGGGGCTTCGAGGCTGTGGAGCTGTTTTTT,CASSLGGFEAVELFF
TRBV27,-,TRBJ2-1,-,TGTGCCAGCAGTTTACCGGGGGCATACAATGAGCAGTTCTTC,CASSLPGAYNEQFF
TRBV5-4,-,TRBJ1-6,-,TGTGCCAGCAGCCCGGACCCGATCCAGCAAATCATCCTCCACTTT,CASSPDPIQQIILHF
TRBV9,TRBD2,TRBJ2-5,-,TGTGCCAGCAGCATCGGACTAGCGGGGGGAGAGACCCAGTACTTC,CASSIGLAGGETQYF
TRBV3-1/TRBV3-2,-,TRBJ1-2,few,TGTGCCAGCAGCCAAGATCTTCGGGGGAGCTCTAACTATGGCTACACCTTC,CASSQDLRGSSNYGYTF
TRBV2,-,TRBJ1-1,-,TGTGCCAGCTCCATGGGGGACGGGGATGAAGCTTTCTTT,CASSMGDGDEAFF
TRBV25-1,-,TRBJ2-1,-,TGTGCCAGCAGTGCCTTGGGCAATGAGCAGTTCTTC,CASSALGNEQFF